This T cell receptor beta chain is drawn from a study of T cells in Graves' hyperthyroidism and ophthalmopathy. Findings of the study overall: The model foresaw ophthalmopathy a median around 6.8 months prior to onset. Blood samples included most of the expanded thyroid clonotypes exceeding 0.001.

There are many counts of this clonotype. What it binds is unknown. Graves' hyperthyroidism without ophthalmopathy progression within 18 months was termed stable. Together with thyroid ultrasound, orbital computed tomography, serum thyroxine and TRAb, clinical symptoms were used for diagnoses. Researchers amplified the TCR beta CDR3 regions from RNA transcripts. RT-PCR in the first round (using the HTBI primer set) targeted the TCR CDR3. TCRdb used MiXCR to reprocess the multiplex PCR reads, holding one entry per CDR3 protein. Among some 510,000 distinct CDR3 sequences listed, less than 25% were seen once. The germline gives CDR1 SNHLY, CDR2 FYNNEI. The V gene lost 6 bases and the J gene lost 5 bases, with 16 bases spanning the gap. This CDR3 has 14 residues.

Sequencing was done on a sample of blood. This receptor was obtained from a man aged 18 to 35 with Graves' hyperthyroidism. The rearrangement joins TRBV2 to TRBJ2-5, with D perhaps given as TRBD1 or TRBD2 (5 bases each). The CDR3 coding sequence is TGTGCCAGCAGCCGGGACCCTCTCTGGGAGACCCAGTACTTC. Residues: CASSRDPLWETQYF.